One sample yielded the 5 T cell receptor beta chains listed below, sequenced in a study of cytomegalovirus exposure and HLA in healthy donors. Clones were read by immunoSEQ multiplex PCR, and TCRdb kept only the in-frame ones, dropping some. The sample lists more than 20,000 clones, 97% occurring once. The sample comprised PBMCs. These TCRs come from a man younger than 40 in good health and CMV-seropositive.

V gene TRBV29-1 combines with J gene TRBJ2-2; TRBD2 agrees at 9 bases. V lost 1 base, J lost 6 bases, and 6 bases stayed unmatched. This CDR3 contains 15 residues. From germline, CDR1 is SQVTM and CDR2 ANQGSEA. The DNA of the CDR3 is TGCAGCGTTGAAGTTAGGCGGGGGGGGTCCGGGGAGCTGTTTTTT. Translation gives CSVEVRRGGSGELFF.

The rearrangement uses TRBV9 and TRBJ2-5, with 7 bases lining up with TRBD1. The CDR3 runs to 16 residues. Trimming at V came to 0 bases and at J to 5 bases, leaving 10 bases not matched to a gene. From germline, CDR1 is SGDLS and CDR2 YYNGEE. The CDR3: CASSVGLFQGEETQYF. DNA of the CDR3: TGTGCCAGCAGCGTAGGCCTTTTTCAGGGGGAGGAGACCCAGTACTTC.

This clone was recorded only once. The chain has TRBV2 and TRBJ1-5; D is perhaps TRBD1 (6 bases). CDR1 SNHLY and CDR2 FYNNEI come from the germline V gene. The CDR3 runs 13 residues. The germline V and J ends were trimmed by 8 bases and 2 bases, with 10 bases remaining between them. The DNA for the CDR3 is TGTGCCAGCGGGGACACAGGCAATCAGCCCCAGCATTTT. Translating gives CASGDTGNQPQHF.

The rearrangement links TRBV2 to TRBJ2-5, with a possible D match to TRBD2 (5 bases). Germline V CDR1 and CDR2: SNHLY, FYNNEI. CDR3 length: 15 residues. With 6 bases removed from V and 4 bases from J, the gap between germline ends came to 18 bases. Here the CDR3 reads CASRRSSMGRETQYF. CDR3 in DNA: TGTGCCAGCAGACGGTCCTCCATGGGGAGAGAGACCCAGTACTTC.

The J gene is TRBJ2-1, the V gene TRBV7-2, with 11 bases aligning to TRBD2. Germline values: CDR1 SGHTA, CDR2 FQGNSA. The junction had 2 bases not matched to a gene; V was cut back by 2 bases and J by 8 bases. The CDR3 contains 14 residues. The CDR3 region has the DNA TGTGCCAGCAGCTTAACACTAGCGGGGGATGAGCAGTTCTTC. This translates into CASSLTLAGDEQFF.